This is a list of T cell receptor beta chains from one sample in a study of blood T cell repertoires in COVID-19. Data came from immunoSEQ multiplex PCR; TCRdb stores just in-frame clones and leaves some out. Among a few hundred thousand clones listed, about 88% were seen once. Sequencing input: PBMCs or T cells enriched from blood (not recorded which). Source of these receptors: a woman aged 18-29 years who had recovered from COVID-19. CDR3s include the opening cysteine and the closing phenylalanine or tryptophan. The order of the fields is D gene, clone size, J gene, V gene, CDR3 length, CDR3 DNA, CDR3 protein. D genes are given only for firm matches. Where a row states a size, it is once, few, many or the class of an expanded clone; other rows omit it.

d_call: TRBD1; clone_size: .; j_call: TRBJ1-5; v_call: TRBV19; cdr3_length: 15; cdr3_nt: TGTGCCAGTAGTTTACGCCGACAGGGGGGCCAGCCCCAGCATTTT; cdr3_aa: CASSLRRQGGQPQHF
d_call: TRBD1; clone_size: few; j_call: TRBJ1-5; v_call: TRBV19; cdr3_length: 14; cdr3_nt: TGTGCCAGTAGTATGGACAGGGATATTCAGCCCCAGCATTTT; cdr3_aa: CASSMDRDIQPQHF
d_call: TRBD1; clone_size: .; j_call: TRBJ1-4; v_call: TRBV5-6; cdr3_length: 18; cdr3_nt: TGTGCCAGCAGCTTGTACGCGGGACAGGGCACAACTAATGAAAAACTGTTTTTT; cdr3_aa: CASSLYAGQGTTNEKLFF
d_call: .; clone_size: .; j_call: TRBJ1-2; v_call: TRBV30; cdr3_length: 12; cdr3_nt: TGTGCCTCGCAGGGGAATAACTATGGCTACACCTTC; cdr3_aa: CASQGNNYGYTF
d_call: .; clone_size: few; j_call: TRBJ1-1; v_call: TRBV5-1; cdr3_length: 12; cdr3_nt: TGCGCCAGCAGCACCGCAAGGAGTGAAGCTTTCTTT; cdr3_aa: CASSTARSEAFF
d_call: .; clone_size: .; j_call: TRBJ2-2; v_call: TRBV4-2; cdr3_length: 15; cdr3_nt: TGTGCCAGCAGCCAAGCGGAGGGATGGGCCGGGGAGCTGTTTTTT; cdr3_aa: CASSQAEGWAGELFF
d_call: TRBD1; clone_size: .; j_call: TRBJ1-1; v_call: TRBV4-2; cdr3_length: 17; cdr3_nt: TGTGCCAGCAGCCCACTGGGACAGGGGGAACGGGGCGCTGAAGCTTTCTTT; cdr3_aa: CASSPLGQGERGAEAFF
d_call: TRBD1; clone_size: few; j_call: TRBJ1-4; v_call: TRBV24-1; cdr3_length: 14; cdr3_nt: TGTGCCACCAGTGATTCGGACAGGAATGAAAAACTGTTTTTT; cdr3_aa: CATSDSDRNEKLFF
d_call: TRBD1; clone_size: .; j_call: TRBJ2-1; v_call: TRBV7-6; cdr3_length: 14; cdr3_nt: TGTGCCAGCAGCTTAGGTGAGGGGGCGAATGAGCAGTTCTTC; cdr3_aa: CASSLGEGANEQFF
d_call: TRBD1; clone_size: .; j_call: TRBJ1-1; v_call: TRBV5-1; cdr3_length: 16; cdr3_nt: TGCGCCAGCAGCTGGAGGGACAGAACAATGAACACTGAAGCTTTCTTT; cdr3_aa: CASSWRDRTMNTEAFF
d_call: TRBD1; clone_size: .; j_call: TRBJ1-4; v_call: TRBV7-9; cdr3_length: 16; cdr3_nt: TGTGCCAGCAGTCCCGGACAGGATCAGCCGTGGGAAAAACTGTTTTTT; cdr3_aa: CASSPGQDQPWEKLFF
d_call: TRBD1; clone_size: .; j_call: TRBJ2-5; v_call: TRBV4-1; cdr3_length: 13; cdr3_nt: TGCGCCAGCAGCCAAGAAGGGGGCGAGACCCAGTACTTC; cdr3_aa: CASSQEGGETQYF
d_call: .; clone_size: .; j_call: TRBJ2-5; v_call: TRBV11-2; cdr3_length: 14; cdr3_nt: TGTGCCAGCAGCCGCCAGGACAGTAAAGAGACCCAGTACTTC; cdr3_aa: CASSRQDSKETQYF
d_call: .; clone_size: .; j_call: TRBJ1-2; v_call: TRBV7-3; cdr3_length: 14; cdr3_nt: TGTGCCAGCAGCCCCGGAGCGGGGGCTGGCGGCTACACCTTC; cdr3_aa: CASSPGAGAGGYTF
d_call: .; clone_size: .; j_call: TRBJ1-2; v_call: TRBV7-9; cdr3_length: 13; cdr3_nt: TGTGCCAGCAGCTTATGGGGGGACTATGGCTACACCTTC; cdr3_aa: CASSLWGDYGYTF
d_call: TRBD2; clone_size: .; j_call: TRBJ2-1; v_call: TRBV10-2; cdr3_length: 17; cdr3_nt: TGCGCCAGCAGTGGGGGCATCAGAGCGGGGGGTAGTAATGAGCAGTTCTTC; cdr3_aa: CASSGGIRAGGSNEQFF
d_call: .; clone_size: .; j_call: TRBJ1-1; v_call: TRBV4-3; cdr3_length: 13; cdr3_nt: TGCGCCAGCAGCCAAGGCATACAGAGTGAAGCTTTCTTT; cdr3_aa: CASSQGIQSEAFF
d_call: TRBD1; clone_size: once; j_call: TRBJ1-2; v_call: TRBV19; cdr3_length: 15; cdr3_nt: TGTGCCAGTAGTACGGCCGGGACAGGGGTATATGGCTACACCTTC; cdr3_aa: CASSTAGTGVYGYTF
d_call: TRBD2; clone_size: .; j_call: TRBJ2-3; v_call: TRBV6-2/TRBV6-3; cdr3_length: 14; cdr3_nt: TGTGCCAGCAGCTCCGGACTAGCGTCAGATACGCAGTATTTT; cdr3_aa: CASSSGLASDTQYF
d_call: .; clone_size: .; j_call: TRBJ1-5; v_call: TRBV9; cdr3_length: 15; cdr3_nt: TGTGCCAGCAGCGTAAGCCCAGGGGTCACTCAGCCCCAGCATTTT; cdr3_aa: CASSVSPGVTQPQHF
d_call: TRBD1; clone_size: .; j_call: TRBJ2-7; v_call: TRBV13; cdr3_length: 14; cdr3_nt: TGTGCCAGCAGCTACGGGACAGGGTCTAATGAGCAGTACTTC; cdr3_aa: CASSYGTGSNEQYF
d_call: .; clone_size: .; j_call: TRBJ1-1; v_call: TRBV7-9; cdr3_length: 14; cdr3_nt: TGTGCCAGCAGCTTCTGGACAGAGGGGGCTGAAGCTTTCTTT; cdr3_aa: CASSFWTEGAEAFF
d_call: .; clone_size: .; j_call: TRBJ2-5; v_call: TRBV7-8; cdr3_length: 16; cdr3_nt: TGTGCCAGCAGCTTAGCGTGGGCAGGGCAAGTGGAGACCCAGTACTTC; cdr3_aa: CASSLAWAGQVETQYF
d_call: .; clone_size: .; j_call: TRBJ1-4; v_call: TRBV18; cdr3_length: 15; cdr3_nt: TGTGCCAGCTCACACTTGACAGACGACCGGGAAAAACTGTTTTTT; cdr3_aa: CASSHLTDDREKLFF
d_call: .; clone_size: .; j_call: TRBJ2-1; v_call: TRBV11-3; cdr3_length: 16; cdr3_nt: TGTGCCAGCAGCCCGCGTTTAATTAGCTCCTACAATGAGCAGTTCTTC; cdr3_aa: CASSPRLISSYNEQFF
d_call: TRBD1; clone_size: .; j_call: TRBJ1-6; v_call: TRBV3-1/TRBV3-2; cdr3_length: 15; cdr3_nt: TGTGCCAGCAGCCCCGCGACAGGGGTTAATTCACCCCTCCACTTT; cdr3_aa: CASSPATGVNSPLHF
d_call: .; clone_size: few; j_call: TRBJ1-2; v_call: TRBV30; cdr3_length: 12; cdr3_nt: TGTGCCTGGAGATTCAGGGCTTACGGCTACACCTTC; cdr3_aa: CAWRFRAYGYTF
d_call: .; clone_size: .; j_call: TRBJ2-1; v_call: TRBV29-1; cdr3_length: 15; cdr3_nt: TGCAGCGTTAAAACAACGGACGGGGGTTACAATGAGCAGTTCTTC; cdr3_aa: CSVKTTDGGYNEQFF
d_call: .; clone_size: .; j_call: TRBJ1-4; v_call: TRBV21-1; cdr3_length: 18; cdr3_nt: TGTGCCAGCAGCAACTACAGGGGAATTCGCACTCAGGGTGAAAAACTGTTTTTT; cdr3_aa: CASSNYRGIRTQGEKLFF
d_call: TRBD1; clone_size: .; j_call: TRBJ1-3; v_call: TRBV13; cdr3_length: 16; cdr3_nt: TGTGCCAGCAGCGCAAGGGGACAGGGGTATGGAAACACCATATATTTT; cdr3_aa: CASSARGQGYGNTIYF
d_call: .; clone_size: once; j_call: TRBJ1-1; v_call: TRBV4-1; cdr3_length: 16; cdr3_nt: TGCGCCAGCAGCCAAGGGGGAGCGCGGACGAACACTGAAGCTTTCTTT; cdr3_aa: CASSQGGARTNTEAFF
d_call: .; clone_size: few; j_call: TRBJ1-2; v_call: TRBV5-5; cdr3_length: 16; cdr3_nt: TGTGCCAGCAGCTTACAGCCGCGAGCGGCTAACTATGGCTACACCTTC; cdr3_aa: CASSLQPRAANYGYTF
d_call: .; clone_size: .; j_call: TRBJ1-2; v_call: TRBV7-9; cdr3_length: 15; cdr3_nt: TGTGCCAGCAGCTTAGCGTTGGACAGCCACTATGGCTACACCTTC; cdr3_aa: CASSLALDSHYGYTF
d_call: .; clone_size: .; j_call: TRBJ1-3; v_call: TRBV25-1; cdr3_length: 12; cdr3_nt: TGTGCCAGCATGAGCTCTGGAAACACCATATATTTT; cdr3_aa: CASMSSGNTIYF
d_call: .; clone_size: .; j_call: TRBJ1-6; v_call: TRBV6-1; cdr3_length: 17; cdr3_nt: TGTGCCAGCAGTGAGAGAGGACAGAGCTCCTATAATTCACCCCTCCACTTT; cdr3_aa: CASSERGQSSYNSPLHF
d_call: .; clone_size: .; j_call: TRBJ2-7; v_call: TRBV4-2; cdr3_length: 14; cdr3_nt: TGTGCCAGCAGCCAAGATTTGGCTGTGAACCAGCAGTACTTC; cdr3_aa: CASSQDLAVNQQYF
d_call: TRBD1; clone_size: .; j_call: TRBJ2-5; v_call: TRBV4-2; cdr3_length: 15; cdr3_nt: TGTGCCAGCAGCGGGACAGGGGTTCCTTCAGAGACCCAGTACTTC; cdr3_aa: CASSGTGVPSETQYF
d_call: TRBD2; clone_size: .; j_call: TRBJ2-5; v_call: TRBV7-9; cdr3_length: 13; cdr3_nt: TGTGCCAGCAGCTTCCGGGAGGGAGAGACCCAGTACTTC; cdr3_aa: CASSFREGETQYF
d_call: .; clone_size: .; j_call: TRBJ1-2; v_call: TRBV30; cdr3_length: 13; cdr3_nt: TGTGCCTGGAGTGTAACCGGGGATGGGGGCTACACCTTC; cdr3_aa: CAWSVTGDGGYTF
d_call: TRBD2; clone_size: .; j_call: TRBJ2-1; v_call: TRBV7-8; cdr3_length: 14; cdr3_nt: TGTGCCAGCATCGTCAGCGGGGGTTACAATGAGCAGTTCTTC; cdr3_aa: CASIVSGGYNEQFF
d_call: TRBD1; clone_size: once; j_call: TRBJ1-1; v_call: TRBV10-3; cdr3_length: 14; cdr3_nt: TGTGCCATCAGGGAGGGACAGGGGGCCGGTGAAGCTTTCTTT; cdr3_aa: CAIREGQGAGEAFF
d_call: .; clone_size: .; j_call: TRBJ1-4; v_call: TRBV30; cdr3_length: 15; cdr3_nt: TGTGCCTGGAGTGTACAAGGCGGATCTAATGAAAAACTGTTTTTT; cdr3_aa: CAWSVQGGSNEKLFF
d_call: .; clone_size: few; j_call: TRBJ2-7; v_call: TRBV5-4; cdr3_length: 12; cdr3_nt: TGTGCCAGCAGCCAGCAGGGGGGCGAGCAGTACTTC; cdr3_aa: CASSQQGGEQYF
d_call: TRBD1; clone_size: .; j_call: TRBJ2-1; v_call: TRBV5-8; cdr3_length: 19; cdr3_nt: TGTGCCAGCAGCGTGTGGGGGTTGAACTTTGGGACAGGGAGGAATGAGCAGTTCTTC; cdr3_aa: CASSVWGLNFGTGRNEQFF
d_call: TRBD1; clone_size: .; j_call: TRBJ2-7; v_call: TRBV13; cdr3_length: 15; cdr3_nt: TGTGCCAGCAGCTTAGGGGGGACAGGGGGCCACGAGCAGTACTTC; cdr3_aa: CASSLGGTGGHEQYF
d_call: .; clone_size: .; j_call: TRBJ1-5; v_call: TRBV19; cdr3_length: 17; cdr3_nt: TGTGCCAGTACCCGGGACAAAAGGGATTATAGCAATCAGCCCCAGCATTTT; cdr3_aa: CASTRDKRDYSNQPQHF
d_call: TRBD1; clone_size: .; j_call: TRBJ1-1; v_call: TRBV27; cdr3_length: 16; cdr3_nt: TGTGCCAGCAGCGGACAGGGGGCGCGATTTGACACTGAAGCTTTCTTT; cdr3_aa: CASSGQGARFDTEAFF
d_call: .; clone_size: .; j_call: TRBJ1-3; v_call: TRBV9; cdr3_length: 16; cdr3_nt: TGTGCCAGCAGCGTAGAAGTCCAGGCCTCTGGAAACACCATATATTTT; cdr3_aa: CASSVEVQASGNTIYF
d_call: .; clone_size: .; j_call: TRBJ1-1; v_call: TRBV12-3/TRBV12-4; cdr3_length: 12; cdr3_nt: TGTGCCAGCAGTCAGGTGGTAGCTGAAGCTTTCTTT; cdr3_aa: CASSQVVAEAFF
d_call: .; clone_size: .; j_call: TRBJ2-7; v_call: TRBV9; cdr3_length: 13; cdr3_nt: TGTGCCAGCAGCGTAGCTACAGGGATCGAGCAGTACTTC; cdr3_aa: CASSVATGIEQYF
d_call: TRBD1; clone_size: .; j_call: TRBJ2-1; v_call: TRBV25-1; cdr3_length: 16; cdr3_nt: TGTGCCAGCAGTGAAGACGCAGGGGGCCCGGGGAATGAGCAGTTCTTC; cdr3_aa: CASSEDAGGPGNEQFF
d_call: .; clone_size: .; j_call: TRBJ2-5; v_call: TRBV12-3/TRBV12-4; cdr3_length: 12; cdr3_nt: TGTGCCAGCAGTTCTTATCGAGAGACCCAGTACTTC; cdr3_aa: CASSSYRETQYF
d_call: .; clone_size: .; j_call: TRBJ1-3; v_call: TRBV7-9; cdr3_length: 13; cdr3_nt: TGTGCCAGCAGCCAGACTGCTGGAAACACCATATATTTT; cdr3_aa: CASSQTAGNTIYF
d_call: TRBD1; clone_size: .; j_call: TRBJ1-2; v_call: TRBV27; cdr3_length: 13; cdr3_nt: TGTGCCAGCCAGGGACAGGGGGCGCCTGGCTACACCTTC; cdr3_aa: CASQGQGAPGYTF
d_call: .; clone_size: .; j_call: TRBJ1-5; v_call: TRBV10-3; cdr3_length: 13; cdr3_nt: TGTGCCACCCAGGCGGGGGGCTCGGAGCCCCAGCATTTT; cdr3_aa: CATQAGGSEPQHF